These T cell receptor beta chains were read from a single sample in a study of OX40 agonist ivuxolimab in advanced cancers. Sequencing was performed with immunoSEQ multiplex PCR; in TCRdb, only in-frame clones are kept and a portion is missing. This sample has about 85,000 clones; 65% to 90% occur once, and the top ten carry less than 2%. This specimen was CD4+ or CD8+ T cells sorted from blood, taken in a trial of the OX40 agonist ivuxolimab. The receptor set was obtained from an adult with an advanced solid tumor such as melanoma, head and neck, liver or kidney cancer. Each CDR3 is given with its conserved first and last residue. The order of the fields is clone size, D gene, V gene, J gene, CDR3 DNA, CDR3 protein. A D gene is named only where the DNA matches it firmly. Clone size is stated in some rows and not others, as once, few, many or a class when expanded.

NA	NA	TRBV14	TRBJ1-4	TGTGCCAGCAGCCTCCGGACGGCCGATAATGAAAAACTGTTTTTT	CASSLRTADNEKLFF
NA	NA	TRBV29-1	TRBJ1-1	TGCAGCGTTGAAGAACCTAATGAGGGAATGAACACTGAAGCTTTCTTT	CSVEEPNEGMNTEAFF
NA	NA	TRBV6-1	TRBJ1-5	TGTGCCAGCAGTGAAGGGGGGGGTCCCCAGCCCCAGCATTTT	CASSEGGGPQPQHF
once	NA	TRBV4-1	TRBJ2-7	TGCGCCAGCAGCCAAGGTCCGGACACATTACCCTACGAGCAGTACTTC	CASSQGPDTLPYEQYF
NA	TRBD1	TRBV7-3	TRBJ2-3	TGTGCCAGCAGCTTATCACTCAGGGGGAGCTCCGGGGATACGCAGTATTTT	CASSLSLRGSSGDTQYF
NA	NA	TRBV15	TRBJ2-7	TGTGCCACCAGCAGATCCGCCGGGTCCGAGCAGTACTTC	CATSRSAGSEQYF
NA	TRBD2	TRBV6-5	TRBJ2-7	TGTGCCAGCAAGCTAGCGGGGGGCTACGAGCAGTACTTC	CASKLAGGYEQYF
NA	NA	TRBV2	TRBJ1-3	TGTGCCAGCAGTGGATTGGACAGAACATGGAACACCATATATTTT	CASSGLDRTWNTIYF
NA	NA	TRBV7-3	TRBJ2-1	TGTGCCAGCAGCTTAGATTCTGCCCACGAAACCTACAATGAGCAGTTCTTC	CASSLDSAHETYNEQFF
NA	NA	TRBV9	TRBJ2-7	TGTGCCAGCAGCGTAGACCCCGACGGGCAGGTGGGGTGGCAGTACTTC	CASSVDPDGQVGWQYF
NA	NA	TRBV5-4	TRBJ2-2	TGTGCCAGCAGCTTGAGGCGGGGTGAGGGGGAGCTGTTTTTT	CASSLRRGEGELFF
NA	TRBD1	TRBV29-1	TRBJ2-3	TGCAGCGTTGGCGGGGGACAGGGGTCAGATACGCAGTATTTT	CSVGGGQGSDTQYF
NA	NA	TRBV10-2	TRBJ1-2	TGCGCCAGCTCCCGGACAGTAGCATCATCCTACACCTTC	CASSRTVASSYTF
NA	NA	TRBV19	TRBJ1-5	TGTGCCTCCCACCGCGGCAAGGCGGGTCAGCCCCAGCATTTT	CASHRGKAGQPQHF
NA	TRBD2	TRBV9	TRBJ2-7	TGTGCCAGCAGCGTAGAGGGAGGGAGGGAGTACGAGCAGTACTTC	CASSVEGGREYEQYF
NA	NA	TRBV19	TRBJ1-5	TGTGCCAGTAGTATCCTGTCAGTTCCAACCCAGCCCCAGCATTTT	CASSILSVPTQPQHF
once	NA	TRBV30	TRBJ2-3	TGTGCCTGGAGGGTCCAGGGGGGGGTCACAGATACGCAGTATTTT	CAWRVQGGVTDTQYF
NA	TRBD1	TRBV2	TRBJ1-5	TGTGCCAGCAGTGAATTCGGGCAGGGGGCGGGAAAGCCCCAGCATTTT	CASSEFGQGAGKPQHF
NA	NA	TRBV30	TRBJ1-6	TGTGCCTGGAGAAGGGCAGGTGATTATAATTCACCCCTCCACTTT	CAWRRAGDYNSPLHF
NA	NA	TRBV6-6	TRBJ2-1	TGTGCCAGCAGTTACTCATCCGGCCGGTCCAATGAGCAGTTCTTC	CASSYSSGRSNEQFF
NA	TRBD2	TRBV14	TRBJ2-1	TGTGCCAGCAGTCCACTAGCGGGCTACAATGAGCAGTTCTTC	CASSPLAGYNEQFF
NA	NA	TRBV5-1	TRBJ1-4	TGCGCCAGCAGCTTGTTGTCAACAACTAATGAAAAACTGTTTTTT	CASSLLSTTNEKLFF
NA	TRBD1	TRBV19	TRBJ1-5	TGTGCCAGTACCCCGACAGGGTTCAATCAGCCCCAGCATTTT	CASTPTGFNQPQHF
NA	TRBD1	TRBV10-3	TRBJ1-6	TGTGCCATCAGATCAGGGGGGGGGCAGCATTCACCCCTCCACTTT	CAIRSGGGQHSPLHF
NA	TRBD1	TRBV9	TRBJ1-2	TGTGCCAGCAGCGACAGGGGCGGTAACTATGGCTACACCTTC	CASSDRGGNYGYTF
NA	TRBD2	TRBV6-6	TRBJ2-3	TGTGCCAGCAGTCCGATAGCGGGGGGAGTTTCAGATACGCAGTATTTT	CASSPIAGGVSDTQYF
NA	NA	TRBV28	TRBJ1-6	TGTGCCAGCAGTCAATCGGGCCAGACTTTAAATTCACCCCTCCACTTT	CASSQSGQTLNSPLHF
NA	NA	TRBV15	TRBJ1-2	TGTGCCACCAGCAGAGATCCGGACAGAAACTATGGCTACACCTTC	CATSRDPDRNYGYTF
NA	TRBD1	TRBV15	TRBJ2-7	TGTGCCACCAGCCGAGGACAGGGGAGCTACGAGCAGTACTTC	CATSRGQGSYEQYF
NA	NA	TRBV11-3	TRBJ1-2	TGTGCCAGCAGCTTAGATCCAGGGGCCCACTATGGCTACACCTTC	CASSLDPGAHYGYTF
few	NA	TRBV7-9	TRBJ2-7	TGTGCCAGCAGCTTAGACAGGGCTGGCGGTCGGGAATTC	CASSLDRAGGREF
NA	NA	TRBV4-1	TRBJ1-5	TGCGCCAGCAGCGGGGCTTATAGCAATCAGCCCCAGCATTTT	CASSGAYSNQPQHF
large	TRBD1	TRBV5-1	TRBJ1-2	TGCGCCAGCAGCTTGGAGGCAGGGGGCGCCATTAACTATGGCTACACCTTC	CASSLEAGGAINYGYTF
NA	NA	TRBV28	TRBJ1-1	TGTGCCAGCAGTGGAGGCAGCATGAACACTGAAGCTTTCTTT	CASSGGSMNTEAFF
NA	NA	TRBV6-1	TRBJ1-5	TGTGCCAGCAGGGGGGGCCAGCCCCAGCATTTT	CASRGGQPQHF
NA	TRBD2	TRBV7-2	TRBJ2-1	TGTGCCAGCAGCCTTAGCGGGGGGCCGATCAATGAGCAGTTCTTC	CASSLSGGPINEQFF
NA	NA	TRBV5-1	TRBJ1-4	TGCGCCAGCAGCCTTGCGGCTTATGAAAAACTGTTTTTT	CASSLAAYEKLFF
NA	NA	TRBV29-1	TRBJ2-3	TGCATAGCCAGGGACGGGGATACGCAGTATTTT	CIARDGDTQYF
NA	NA	TRBV27	TRBJ1-1	TGTGCCAGCAGAAGAAACAGCTTGATGAACACTGAAGCTTTCTTT	CASRRNSLMNTEAFF
NA	NA	TRBV28	TRBJ1-5	TGTGCCAGCAGGGTGAGGTCGCAGGGATACAATCAGCCCCAGCATTTT	CASRVRSQGYNQPQHF
NA	TRBD2	TRBV7-2	TRBJ2-1	TGTGCCAGCAGCTCGTTAGCGGGGGGGATATCCTACAATGAGCAGTTCTTC	CASSSLAGGISYNEQFF
NA	TRBD1	TRBV5-4	TRBJ1-4	TGTGCCAGCAGCCCGGACAGGGGCAATAATGAAAAACTGTTTTTT	CASSPDRGNNEKLFF
NA	TRBD2	TRBV19	TRBJ2-4	TGTGCCAGTAGTCCTGGAGGGAGGGTGCACATTCAGTACTTC	CASSPGGRVHIQYF
NA	NA	TRBV7-8	TRBJ2-7	TGTGCCAGCAGCTGGGCCGGGGGGCGAAGCTCCTACGAGCAGTACTTC	CASSWAGGRSSYEQYF
NA	NA	TRBV18	TRBJ2-7	TGTGCCAGCTCACCACTCCCAGGACAGAGACGCGTAGACGAGCAGTACTTC	CASSPLPGQRRVDEQYF